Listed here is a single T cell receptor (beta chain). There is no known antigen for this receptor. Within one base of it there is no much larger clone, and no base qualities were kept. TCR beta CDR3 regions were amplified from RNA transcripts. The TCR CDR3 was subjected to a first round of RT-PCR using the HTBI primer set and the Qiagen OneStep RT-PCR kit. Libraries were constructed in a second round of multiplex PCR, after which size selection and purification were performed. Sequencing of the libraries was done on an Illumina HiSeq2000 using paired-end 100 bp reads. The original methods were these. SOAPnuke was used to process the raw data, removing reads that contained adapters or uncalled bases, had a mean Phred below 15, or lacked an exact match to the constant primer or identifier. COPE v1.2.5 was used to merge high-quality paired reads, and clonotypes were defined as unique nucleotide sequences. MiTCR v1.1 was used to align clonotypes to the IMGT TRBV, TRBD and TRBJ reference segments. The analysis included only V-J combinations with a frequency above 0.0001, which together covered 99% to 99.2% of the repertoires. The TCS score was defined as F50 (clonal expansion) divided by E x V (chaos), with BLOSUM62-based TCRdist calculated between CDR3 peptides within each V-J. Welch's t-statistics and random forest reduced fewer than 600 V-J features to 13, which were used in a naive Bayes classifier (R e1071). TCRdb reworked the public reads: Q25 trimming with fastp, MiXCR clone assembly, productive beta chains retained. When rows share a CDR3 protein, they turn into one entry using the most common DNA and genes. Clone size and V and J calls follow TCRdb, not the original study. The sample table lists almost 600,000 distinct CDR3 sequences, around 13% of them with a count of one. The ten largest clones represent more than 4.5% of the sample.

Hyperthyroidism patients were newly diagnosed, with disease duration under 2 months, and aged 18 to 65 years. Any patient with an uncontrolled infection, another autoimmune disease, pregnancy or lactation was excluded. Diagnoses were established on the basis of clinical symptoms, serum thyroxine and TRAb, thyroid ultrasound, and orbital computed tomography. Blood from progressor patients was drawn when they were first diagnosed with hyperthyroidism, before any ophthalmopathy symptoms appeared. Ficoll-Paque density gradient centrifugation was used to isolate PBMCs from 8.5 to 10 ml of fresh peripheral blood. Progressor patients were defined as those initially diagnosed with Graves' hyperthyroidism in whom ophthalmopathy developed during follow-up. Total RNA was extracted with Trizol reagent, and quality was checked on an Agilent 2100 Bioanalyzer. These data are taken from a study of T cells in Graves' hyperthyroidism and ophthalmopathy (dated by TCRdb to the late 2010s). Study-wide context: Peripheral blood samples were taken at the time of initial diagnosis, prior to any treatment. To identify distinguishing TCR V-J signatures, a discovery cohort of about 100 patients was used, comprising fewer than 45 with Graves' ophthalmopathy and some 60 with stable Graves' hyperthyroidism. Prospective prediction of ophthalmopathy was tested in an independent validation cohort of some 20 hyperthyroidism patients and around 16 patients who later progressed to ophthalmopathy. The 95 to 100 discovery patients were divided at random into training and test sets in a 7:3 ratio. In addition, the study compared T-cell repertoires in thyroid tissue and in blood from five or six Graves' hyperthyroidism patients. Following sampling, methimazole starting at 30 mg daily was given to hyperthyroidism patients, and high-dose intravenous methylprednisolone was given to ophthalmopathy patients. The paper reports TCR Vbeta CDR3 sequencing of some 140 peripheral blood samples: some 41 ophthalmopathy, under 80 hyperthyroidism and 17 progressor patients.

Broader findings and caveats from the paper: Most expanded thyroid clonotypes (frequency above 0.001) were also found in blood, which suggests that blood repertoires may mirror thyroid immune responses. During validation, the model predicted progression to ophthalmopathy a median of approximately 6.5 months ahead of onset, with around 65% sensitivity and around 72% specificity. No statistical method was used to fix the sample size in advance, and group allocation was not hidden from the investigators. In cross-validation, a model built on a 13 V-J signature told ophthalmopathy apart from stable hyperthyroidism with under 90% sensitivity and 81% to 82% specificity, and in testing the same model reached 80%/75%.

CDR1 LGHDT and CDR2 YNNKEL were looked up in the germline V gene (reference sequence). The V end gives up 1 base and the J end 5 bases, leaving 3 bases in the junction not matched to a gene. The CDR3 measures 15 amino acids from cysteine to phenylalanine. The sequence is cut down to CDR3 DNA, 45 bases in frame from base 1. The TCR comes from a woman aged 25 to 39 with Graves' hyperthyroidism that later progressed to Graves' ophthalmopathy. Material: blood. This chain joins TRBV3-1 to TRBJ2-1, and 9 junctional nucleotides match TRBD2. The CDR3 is CASSQVQRGDNEQFF. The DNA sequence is TGTGCCAGCAGCCAAGTTCAGCGGGGGGACAATGAGCAGTTCTTC.